Only a few counts were recorded for the clone carrying this T cell receptor beta chain. Its antigen is not known. This sample stems from a study of beta chain features in type 1 diabetes. Findings and limits, study-wide: A greater similarity of naive, central memory and Treg TCRB repertoires was seen among patients than among healthy donors. A PCR bias possibly favoring shorter templates would apply equally to patients and controls. All four CD4+ subsets of Type 1 diabetes patients contained TCRB CDR3s that were moderately but significantly shorter.

This CDR3 is built from 15 residues. V was shortened by 0 bases and J by 2 bases, with 8 bases between the two germline ends. Germline CDR1 and CDR2: SEHNR and FQNEAQ (reference sequence). TCRB transcripts that were expressed got sequenced, as all of the isolated RNA had been reverse transcribed. Read counts averaged roughly 3.5 million for samples of naive, central memory and regulatory T cells. TCRdb's copy holds only in-frame clones and misses some; the assay was immunoSEQ multiplex PCR. Of over 200,000 clones in the sample, approximately 10% were seen once. Purities in excess of 95% were seen in all sorted populations.

Sequencing was performed on naive CD4+ T cells from blood. This clonotype was sampled from a man aged 25 to 40 with type 1 diabetes. The chain has TRBV7-9 and TRBJ1-5; a weak D match, TRBD1 (6 bases). CDR3 bases: TGTGCCAGCAGCTTAGCAGGGGGAGGCAATCAGCCCCAGCATTTT. Protein sequence: CASSLAGGGNQPQHF.